This T cell receptor beta chain appears in the sequencing data of a study of CD8+CD57+ T cells in acquired aplastic anemia (dated by TCRdb to about 2018). At the level of the whole study: On average, sorted CD4+ and CD8+ cells yielded around 3.5 ug of extracted DNA, with a range of roughly 0.17 to 27.4 ug. CD8+CD57+ expansion was defined as a frequency above the mean frequency observed in healthy subjects. Points the paper makes about the study in general: No significant difference in CD8+ Simpson's diversity was found between patients and healthy controls (P=0.060). Roughly 30 CD8+ CDR3 sequences were found to be shared between patients and controls, but these sequences appeared to be highly expressed in patients and within the immunodominant clones of the patients.

Patients chosen for sequencing had shown expansion of CD8+CD57+ cells by flow cytometry. Every patient had severe acquired aplastic anemia, diagnosed using the International Study of Aplastic Anemia and Agranulocytosis and Camitta criteria. Patients had received no therapy at the time of blood sampling. In this study, sorted CD4+ and CD8+ T cells from the blood of healthy subjects and of severe aplastic anemia patients had their TCR repertoires deep-sequenced. Patients were enrolled in the USA under clinicaltrials.gov protocols 00001620, 01623167, 00001397, 00071045, 00081523 and 00961064. Ficoll-Paque density gradient centrifugation was used to isolate peripheral blood mononuclear cells. Before DNA extraction, CD4+ and CD8+ T cells were sorted with FACS or magnetic beads. V gives up 3 bases and J gives up 5 bases, and the segment between their germline ends measures 7 bases. Taken from cysteine to phenylalanine, the CDR3 has 13 residues. Only the CDR3 DNA is retained, 39 bases long and in frame from the first base. In the germline V gene, CDR1 corresponds to SGHTA and CDR2 to FQGTGA.

In this sample, this clonotype turned up many times. The antigen it binds to is not known. Nothing much larger sits one base from this clone, and base qualities are not available. TCR beta VDJ combination and CDR3 sequence profiling used genomic DNA as the template. An Illumina HiSeq 2000 was used for TCR repertoire sequencing. In the paper's pipeline: Repertoire assessment relied on Simpson's diversity index, CDR3 size and DJ length profiles, and TRBV/TRBJ rearrangement plots. The most abundant DNA sequence in the deep sequencing data was defined as the immunodominant clone. CDR3 amino acid sequences were screened for sharing across subjects and compared with published repertoires and the VDJdb database. TCRdb reprocessing: public reads trimmed at Q25 with fastp, clones called with MiXCR, in-frame beta chains kept. A single entry per CDR3 protein holds the most common genes and DNA from its merged rows. TCRdb's processing, not the authors' own work, is the source of the V and J calls. This sample comprises 150,000 or so distinct CDR3 sequences, around 43% of them detected only once. Roughly 3.2% of the sample is taken by the ten largest.

This sequence originates from a human donor with aplastic anemia. The V and J segments used are TRBV7-3 and TRBJ2-2, with the D segment identity uncertain. Sequenced input: sorted CD4+, CD8+, or CD8+CD57+ T cells (not recorded which) from PBMCs. The DNA sequence is TGTGCCAGCAGCTTTCGAGCGACCGGGGAGCTGTTTTTT. Translated, it gives CASSFRATGELFF.